The 8 T cell receptor beta chains listed next were all sequenced from one sample in a study of OX40 agonist ivuxolimab in advanced cancers. Libraries were built with the immunoSEQ multiplex PCR assay. Imported from immuneACCESS, the table was reduced by TCRdb to in-frame sequences with V and J called. These copies leave out some clones; in studies compared against another copy, an unresolved V gene accounts for under half, and the cause of the remainder is not known. Within this sample are 65,000 to 95,000 clones, with around 92% of them counted one time only. Of the sample, approximately 0.5% is held by the ten largest clones. This material consisted of CD4+ or CD8+ T cells sorted from blood, taken in a trial of the OX40 agonist ivuxolimab. These receptors all stem from an adult with an advanced solid tumor such as melanoma, head and neck, liver or kidney cancer.

The chain carries TRBV21-1 and TRBJ2-3. TRBV21-1 is marked as a pseudogene. The CDR3 spans 15 residues. The CDR3 DNA follows: TGTGCCAGCAGCGGGCTAGCCAGGGGGGGAGATACGCAGTATTTT. It codes for CASSGLARGGDTQYF.

The table lists this clone with a count of one. The genes are TRBV6-5 and TRBJ1-5, with D hard to call. V shed 4 bases and J shed 7 bases, with 11 bases lying between them. CDR1 MNHEY and CDR2 SVGAGI come from the germline V gene. CDR3 length: 13 residues. CDR3 bases: TGTGCCAGCAGTTCGACGAGGGCACAGCCCCAGCATTTT. Translating it yields CASSSTRAQPQHF.

This sequence joins TRBV11-2 and TRBJ2-1; 8 bases line up with TRBD2. Germline CDR1 and CDR2: SGHAT and FQNNGV. The CDR3 has 14 amino acids. V lost 5 bases, J lost 6 bases, and 6 bases stayed unmatched. In DNA form, the CDR3 reads TGTGCCAGCAGCCCTAGCGGGCCGGTCAATGAGCAGTTCTTC. Its translation is CASSPSGPVNEQFF.

The chain links TRBV7-2 to TRBJ2-5; D gene unclear. The CDR3 totals 13 residues. Germline CDR1 is SGHTA and CDR2 is FQGNSA. V was trimmed by 3 bases and J by 2 bases, leaving 7 bases between them. The DNA of the CDR3 is TGTGCCAGCAGCTTTGCACAGCAAGAGACCCAGTACTTC. Translated, it gives CASSFAQQETQYF.

This clone has just one count. The V call is TRBV5-1, the J call TRBJ2-2; D is perhaps TRBD1 (6 bases). The germline gives CDR1 SGHRS, CDR2 YFSETQ. The V end was cut by 5 bases, the J end by 5 bases, with 13 bases between. CDR3 length: 14 residues. DNA of the CDR3: TGCGCCAGCAGAACCGGGACACCAACCGGGGAGCTGTTTTTT. It encodes CASRTGTPTGELFF.

The V call is TRBV5-1, the J call TRBJ2-5; TRBD2 aligns across 13 bases. CDR1 is SGHRS, CDR2 YFSETQ, per germline. After removal of 2 bases from V and 4 bases from J, the junction contained 5 bases not matched to a gene. This CDR3 has 16 residues. The CDR3 DNA follows: TGCGCCAGCAGCTTAGGACTAGCGGGAGATGGAGAGACCCAGTACTTC. Translation gives CASSLGLAGDGETQYF.

This clone was counted once. This chain connects TRBV28 to TRBJ1-3; TRBD1 matches 8 bases. V dropped 5 bases and J dropped 4; count of bases not matched to a gene: 10. Germline CDR1 reads MDHEN; CDR2 reads SYDVKM. CDR3 length: 16 residues. The CDR3, as DNA: TGTGCCAGCAGTAGAGCAGGGGGCGCGGGGGGAAACACCATATATTTT. This encodes CASSRAGGAGGNTIYF.

The chain uses TRBV11-3 and TRBJ2-3; 8 positions match TRBD2. Germline CDR1 is SGHNT and CDR2 is YENEEA. V lost 1 base to trimming and J lost 4 bases; unmatched junction nucleotides: 7. CDR3 length: 16 amino acids. In DNA form, the CDR3 reads TGTGCCAGCAGCTTAGGGGGTGCGGGAGGCCCAGATACGCAGTATTTT. Its translation: CASSLGGAGGPDTQYF.